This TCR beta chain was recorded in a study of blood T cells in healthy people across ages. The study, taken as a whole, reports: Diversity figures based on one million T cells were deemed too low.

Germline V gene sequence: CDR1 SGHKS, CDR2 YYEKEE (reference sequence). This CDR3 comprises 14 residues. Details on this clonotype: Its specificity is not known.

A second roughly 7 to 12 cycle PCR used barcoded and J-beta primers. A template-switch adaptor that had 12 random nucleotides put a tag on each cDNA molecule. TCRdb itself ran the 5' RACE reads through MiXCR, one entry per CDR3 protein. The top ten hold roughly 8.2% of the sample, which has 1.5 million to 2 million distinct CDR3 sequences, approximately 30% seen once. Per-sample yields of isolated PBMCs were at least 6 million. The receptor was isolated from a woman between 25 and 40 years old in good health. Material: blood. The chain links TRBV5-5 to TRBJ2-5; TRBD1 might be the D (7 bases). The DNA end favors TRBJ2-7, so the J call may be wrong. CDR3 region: CASSRDSWGDEQYF. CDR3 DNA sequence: TGTGCCAGCAGCCGGGACAGCTGGGGGGACGAGCAGTACTTC.